Following are 3 T cell receptor beta chains from one sample sequenced in a study of beta chain features in type 1 diabetes. cDNA synthesis used the whole RNA isolate, giving expressed TCRB sequences. TCRdb's table, derived via immunoSEQ multiplex PCR, lists solely in-frame clones and lacks some. Among fewer than 200,000 clones listed, less than 15% were seen once. Material for sequencing was central memory CD4+ T cells from blood. These receptor sequences come from a woman aged 18-29 years in good health.

The CDR3 coding sequence is TGTGCCAGCAGCTTGGACACCGCGAACACCGGGGAGCTGTTTTTT. Translated, it gives CASSLDTANTGELFF. The V and J genes are TRBV7-9 and TRBJ2-2, with a weak D call TRBD1 (5 bases). The CDR3 has 15 amino acids. V lost 3 bases and J lost 0, with 8 bases in between. Germline V gene data show CDR1 as SEHNR and CDR2 as FQNEAQ (reference sequence). The variable domain in full, completed from reference TRBV7-9 and TRBJ2-2, reads DTGVSQNPRHKITKRGQNVTFRCDPISEHNRLYWYRQTLGQGPEFLTYFQNEAQLEKSRLLSDRFSAERPKGSFSTLEIQRTEQGDSAMYLCASSLDTANTGELFFGEGSRLTVL.

This clone was found a few times. CDR3 residues: CASSAPGTNNEQFF. CDR3 DNA sequence: TGTGCCAGCAGCGCTCCCGGGACTAACAATGAGCAGTTCTTC. This chain links TRBV4-2 with TRBJ2-1; TRBD2 matches at 7 bases. CDR3 length equals 14 residues. CDR1 and CDR2 (germline): LGHNA, YNFKEQ. The trim removed 5 bases at V and 5 bases at J, leaving 6 bases unmatched.

This clone came up a few times. The chain joins TRBV7-2 to TRBJ2-5; D may be TRBD1 (5 bases). Trimming removed 6 bases from V and 4 bases from J, with 12 bases in between. CDR3 length: 13 residues. Per germline, CDR1 SGHTA and CDR2 FQGNSA. DNA for the CDR3: TGTGCCAGCAGTCTTCAGGGTCGAGAGACCCAGTACTTC. Amino acids: CASSLQGRETQYF.